This T cell receptor (beta chain) was found in a study of response to subunit inactivated influenza vaccine. This clonotype was found many times. Its antigen is as yet unknown. Compared with germline, one end of the junction differs, possibly owing to a read error. Findings of the study overall: The authors proposed limited new T cell recruitment per seasonal influenza vaccination.

One entry per CDR3 protein, called by TCRdb with MiXCR from the RT-PCR reads. The sample has more than 400,000 distinct CDR3 sequences, approximately 7.3% seen once. CDR1 and CDR2 from the germline V gene are SSHAT and FNYEAQ (reference sequence). The CDR3 has 17 residues. Sequenced here: PBMCs from blood, sampled around 25 months after vaccination. The TCR was taken from a man in his fifties or sixties who received an inactivated influenza vaccine. The chain carries TRBV7-7 and TRBJ2-5, with TRBD2 matching over 12 bases. For the CDR3, the DNA is TGTGCTAGCAGCTTAGGGAGACTAGCGGGGGCCCAAGAGACCCAGTACTTC. It yields the protein CASSLGRLAGAQETQYF.